Included here is one TCR beta chain sequence, with context. Its antigen is not identified. CDR3 length equals 15 residues. CDR1 is SEHNR, CDR2 FQNEAQ, per germline (reference sequence). V gave up 6 bases and J gave up 7 bases, with 19 bases separating them. The data belong to a study of cytomegalovirus exposure and HLA in healthy donors. When sampled, the donors appeared nominally healthy, though they likely had unrecorded immune exposures. General study findings and limits: Some V segments, TRBV6-2 and TRBV6-3 among them, were indistinguishable and were therefore excluded. HLA-A and HLA-B allele assignments for most subjects were reportedly predicted accurately using TCR beta sequences. Among immune exposure information, only CMV serostatus was available.

It was with 60 Vbeta and 13 Jbeta primers that the PCR ran. Assay used: immunoSEQ multiplex PCR; TCRdb lists only in-frame clones, some missing. The ten most abundant clones cover roughly an eighth of a sample with around 75,000 clones. The sequence derives from a middle-aged man in good health and CMV-seropositive. Sequencing used PBMCs. The chain has TRBV7-9 and TRBJ2-1, with a weak D call TRBD1 (7 bases). CDR3 loop: CASREGGGIGNEQFF. The CDR3 nucleotides are TGTGCCAGCAGAGAAGGGGGCGGGATAGGAAATGAGCAGTTCTTC.